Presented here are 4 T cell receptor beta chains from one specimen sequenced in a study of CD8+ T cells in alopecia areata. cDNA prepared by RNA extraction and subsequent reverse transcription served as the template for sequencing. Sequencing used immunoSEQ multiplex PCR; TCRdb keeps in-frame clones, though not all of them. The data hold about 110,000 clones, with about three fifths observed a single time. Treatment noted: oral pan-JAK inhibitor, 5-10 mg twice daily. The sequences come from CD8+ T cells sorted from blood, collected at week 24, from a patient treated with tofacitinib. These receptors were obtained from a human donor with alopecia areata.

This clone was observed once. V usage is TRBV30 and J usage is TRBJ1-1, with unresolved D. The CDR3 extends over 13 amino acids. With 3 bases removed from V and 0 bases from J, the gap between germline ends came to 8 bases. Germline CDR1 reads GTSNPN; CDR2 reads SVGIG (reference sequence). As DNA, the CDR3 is TGTGCCTGGAGCAGACGGATGAACACTGAAGCTTTCTTT. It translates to CAWSRRMNTEAFF.

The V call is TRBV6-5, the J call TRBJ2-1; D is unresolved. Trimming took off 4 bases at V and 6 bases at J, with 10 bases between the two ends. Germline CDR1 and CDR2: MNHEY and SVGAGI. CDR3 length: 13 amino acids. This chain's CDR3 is CASSSLIGNEQFF. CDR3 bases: TGTGCCAGCAGTTCCTTAATAGGCAATGAGCAGTTCTTC.

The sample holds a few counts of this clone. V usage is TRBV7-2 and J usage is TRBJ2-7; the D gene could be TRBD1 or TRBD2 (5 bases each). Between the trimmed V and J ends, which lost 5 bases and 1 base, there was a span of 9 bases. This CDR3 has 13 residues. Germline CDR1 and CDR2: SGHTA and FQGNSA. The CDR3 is CASSLGESYEQYF. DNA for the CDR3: TGTGCCAGCAGCCTAGGGGAGTCCTACGAGCAGTACTTC. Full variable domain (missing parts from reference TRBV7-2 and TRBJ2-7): GAGVSQSPSNKVTEKGKDVELRCDPISGHTALYWYRQSLGQGLEFLIYFQGNSAPDKSGLPSDRFSAERTGGSVSTLTIQRTQQEDSAVYLCASSLGESYEQYFGPGTRLTVT.

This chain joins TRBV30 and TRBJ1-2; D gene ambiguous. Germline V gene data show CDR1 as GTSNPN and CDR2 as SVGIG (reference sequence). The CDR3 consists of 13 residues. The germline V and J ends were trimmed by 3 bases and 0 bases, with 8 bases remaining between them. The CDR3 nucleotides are TGTGCCTGGAGGATAGATTCTAACTATGGCTACACCTTC. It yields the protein CAWRIDSNYGYTF.